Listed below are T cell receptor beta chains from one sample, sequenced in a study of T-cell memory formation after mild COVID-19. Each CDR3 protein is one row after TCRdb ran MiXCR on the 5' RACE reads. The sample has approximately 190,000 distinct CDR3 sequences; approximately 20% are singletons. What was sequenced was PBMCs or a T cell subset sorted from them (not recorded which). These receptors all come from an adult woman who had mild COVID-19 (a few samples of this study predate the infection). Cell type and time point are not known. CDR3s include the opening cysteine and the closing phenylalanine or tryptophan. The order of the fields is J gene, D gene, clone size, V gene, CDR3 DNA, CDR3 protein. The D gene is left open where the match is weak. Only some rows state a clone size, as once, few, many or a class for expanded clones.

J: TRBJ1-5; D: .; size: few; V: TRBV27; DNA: TGTGCCAGCAGTTTATCGGCAGCCAATCAGCCCCAGCATTTT; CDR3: CASSLSAANQPQHF
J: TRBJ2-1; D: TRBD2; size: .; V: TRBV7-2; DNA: TGTGCCAGCAGCTTAGCCTCCGGGACTAGCGGGTTCTATGAGCAGTTCTTC; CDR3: CASSLASGTSGFYEQFF
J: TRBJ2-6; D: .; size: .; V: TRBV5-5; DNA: TGTGCCAGCAGCTTGGCCGGGGAGTATCCCAACTCTGGGGCCAACGTCCTGACTTTC; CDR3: CASSLAGEYPNSGANVLTF
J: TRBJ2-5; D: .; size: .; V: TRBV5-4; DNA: TGTGCCAGCAGCCCGACCTGGGGCGGGGAGAGAGAGACCCAGTACTTC; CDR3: CASSPTWGGERETQYF
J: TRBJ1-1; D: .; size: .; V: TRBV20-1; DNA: TGCAGTGCCTCCGGAGCCATGAACACTGAAGCTTTCTTT; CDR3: CSASGAMNTEAFF
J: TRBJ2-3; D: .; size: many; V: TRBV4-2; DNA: TGTGCCAGCAGCCAAGTCGGGGATACGCAGTATTTT; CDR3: CASSQVGDTQYF
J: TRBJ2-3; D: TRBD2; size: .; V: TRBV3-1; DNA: TGTGCCAGCAGCCATCAGAGACTAGCGGGGCCTAGCACAGATACGCAGTATTTT; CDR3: CASSHQRLAGPSTDTQYF
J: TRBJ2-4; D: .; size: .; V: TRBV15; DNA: TGTGCCACCAGCAGAGAGGGCAACATTCAGTACTTC; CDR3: CATSREGNIQYF
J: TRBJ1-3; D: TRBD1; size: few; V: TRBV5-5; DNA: TGTGCCAGCAGCTTAGGGACAGGGGGAGGAAACACCATATATTTT; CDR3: CASSLGTGGGNTIYF
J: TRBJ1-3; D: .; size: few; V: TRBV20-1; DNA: TGCAGTGCTAAACTTCCGTCTGGAAACACCATATATTTT; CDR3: CSAKLPSGNTIYF
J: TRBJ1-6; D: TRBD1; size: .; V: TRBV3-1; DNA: TGTGCCAGCAGCCTCGGGACAGTAAATTCACCCCTCCACTTT; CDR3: CASSLGTVNSPLHF
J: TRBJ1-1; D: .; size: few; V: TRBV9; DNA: TGTGCCAGCAGCGGTATTGGGGTCGGGGGCACTGAAGCTTTCTTT; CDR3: CASSGIGVGGTEAFF
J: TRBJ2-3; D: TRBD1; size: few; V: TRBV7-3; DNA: TGTGCCAGCAGCCCCGGGACAGGGTTATCAGATACGCAGTATTTT; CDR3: CASSPGTGLSDTQYF
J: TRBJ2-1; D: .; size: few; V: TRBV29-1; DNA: TGCAGCGTTGGAGGGGGGCCGACCTTTTACAATGAGCAGTTCTTC; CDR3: CSVGGGPTFYNEQFF
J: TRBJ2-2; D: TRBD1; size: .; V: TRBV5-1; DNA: TGCGCCAGCAGCTCGCCGGGACAGGGGGCCGACGGGGAGCTGTTTTTT; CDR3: CASSSPGQGADGELFF